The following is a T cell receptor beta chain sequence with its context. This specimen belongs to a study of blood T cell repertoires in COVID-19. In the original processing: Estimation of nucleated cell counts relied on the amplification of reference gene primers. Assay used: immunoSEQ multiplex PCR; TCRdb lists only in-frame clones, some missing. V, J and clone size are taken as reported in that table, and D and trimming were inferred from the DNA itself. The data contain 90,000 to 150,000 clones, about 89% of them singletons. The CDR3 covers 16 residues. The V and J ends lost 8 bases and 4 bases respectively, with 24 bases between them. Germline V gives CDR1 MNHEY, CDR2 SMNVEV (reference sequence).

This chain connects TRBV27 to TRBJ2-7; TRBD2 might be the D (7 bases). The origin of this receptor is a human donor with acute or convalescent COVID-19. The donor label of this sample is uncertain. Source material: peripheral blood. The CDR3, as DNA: TGTGCCAGCTCCTATCAACGGGGGGCGAAGTCGTACGAGCAGTACTTC. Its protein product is CASSYQRGAKSYEQYF.